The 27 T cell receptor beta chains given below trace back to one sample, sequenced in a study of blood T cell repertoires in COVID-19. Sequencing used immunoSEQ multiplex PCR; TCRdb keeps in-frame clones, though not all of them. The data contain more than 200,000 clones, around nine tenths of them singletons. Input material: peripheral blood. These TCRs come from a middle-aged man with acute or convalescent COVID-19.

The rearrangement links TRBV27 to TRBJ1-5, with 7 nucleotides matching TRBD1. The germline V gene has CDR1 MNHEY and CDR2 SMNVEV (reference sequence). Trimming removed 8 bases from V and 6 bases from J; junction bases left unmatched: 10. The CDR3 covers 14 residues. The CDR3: CASGMTGLSQPQHF. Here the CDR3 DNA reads TGTGCCAGCGGGATGACAGGGCTAAGTCAGCCCCAGCATTTT.

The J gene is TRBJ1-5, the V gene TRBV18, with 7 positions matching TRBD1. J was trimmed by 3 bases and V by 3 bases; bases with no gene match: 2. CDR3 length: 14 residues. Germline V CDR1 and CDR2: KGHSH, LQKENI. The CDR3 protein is CASSPTGDNQPQHF. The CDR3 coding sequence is TGTGCCAGCTCACCCACAGGGGACAATCAGCCCCAGCATTTT.

The CDR3 coding sequence is TGCGCCAGCAGCCTTCTCCCGGGACTACCATCCTACGAGCAGTACTTC. Its translation: CASSLLPGLPSYEQYF. This chain connects TRBV5-1 to TRBJ2-7, with 7 nucleotides matching TRBD2. Germline V CDR1 and CDR2: SGHRS, YFSETQ. The CDR3 is 16 residues long. After removal of 4 bases from V and 1 base from J, the junction contained 11 bases not matched to a gene.

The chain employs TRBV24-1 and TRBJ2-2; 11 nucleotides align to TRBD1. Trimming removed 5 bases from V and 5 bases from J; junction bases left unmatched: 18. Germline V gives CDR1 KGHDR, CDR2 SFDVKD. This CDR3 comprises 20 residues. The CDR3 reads CATSATRGSLGTGGTGELFF. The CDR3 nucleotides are TGTGCCACCAGTGCGACAAGGGGTTCCCTCGGGACAGGGGGTACCGGGGAGCTGTTTTTT.

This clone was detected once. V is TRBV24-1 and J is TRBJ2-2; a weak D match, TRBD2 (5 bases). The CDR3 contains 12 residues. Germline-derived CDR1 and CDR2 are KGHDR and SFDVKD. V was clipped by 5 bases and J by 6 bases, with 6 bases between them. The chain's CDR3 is CATSAGSGELFF. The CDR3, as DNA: TGTGCCACCAGTGCGGGATCCGGGGAGCTGTTTTTT.

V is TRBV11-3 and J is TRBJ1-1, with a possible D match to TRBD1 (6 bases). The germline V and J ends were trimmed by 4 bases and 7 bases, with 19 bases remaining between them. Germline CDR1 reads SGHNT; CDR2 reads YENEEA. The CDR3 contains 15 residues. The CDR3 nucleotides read TGTGCCAGCAGCTCCGGAATCCAGGGGCCCAGTGAAGCTTTCTTT. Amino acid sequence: CASSSGIQGPSEAFF.

CDR3 DNA sequence: TGTGCCAGCAGCAAAGCGCGTGGTCAGGGCCCAAGGACGGACTATGGCTACACCTTC. Translated, it gives CASSKARGQGPRTDYGYTF. This sequence joins TRBV21-1 and TRBJ1-2; the table's D call of TRBD1 was not tested on the DNA. TRBV21-1 is a pseudogene locus. The CDR3 totals 19 residues.

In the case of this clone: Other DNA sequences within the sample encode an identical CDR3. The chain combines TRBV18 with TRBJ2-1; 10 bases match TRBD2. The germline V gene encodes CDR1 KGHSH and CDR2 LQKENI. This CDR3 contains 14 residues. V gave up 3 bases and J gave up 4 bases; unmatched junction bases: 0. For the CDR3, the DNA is TGTGCCAGCTCACCGACTAGCGGGTACAATGAGCAGTTCTTC. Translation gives CASSPTSGYNEQFF.

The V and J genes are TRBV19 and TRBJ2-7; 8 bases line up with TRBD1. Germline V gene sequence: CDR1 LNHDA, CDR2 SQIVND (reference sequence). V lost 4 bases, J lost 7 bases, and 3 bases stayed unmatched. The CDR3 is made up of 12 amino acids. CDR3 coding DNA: TGTGCCAGTAGTACGACAGGGGTAGAGCAGTACTTC. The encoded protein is CASSTTGVEQYF. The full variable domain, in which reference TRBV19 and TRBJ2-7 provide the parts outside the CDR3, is DGGITQSPKYLFRKEGQNVTLSCEQNLNHDAMYWYRQDPGQGLRLIYYSQIVNDFQKGDIAEGYSVSREKKESFPLTVTSAQKNPTAFYLCASSTTGVEQYFGPGTRLTVT.

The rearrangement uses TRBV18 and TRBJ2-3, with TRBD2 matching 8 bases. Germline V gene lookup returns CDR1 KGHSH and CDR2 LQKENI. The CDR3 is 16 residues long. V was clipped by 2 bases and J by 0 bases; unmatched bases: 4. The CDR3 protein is CASSPMQRGSTDTQYF. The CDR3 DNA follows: TGTGCCAGCTCACCAATGCAGCGGGGGAGCACAGATACGCAGTATTTT.

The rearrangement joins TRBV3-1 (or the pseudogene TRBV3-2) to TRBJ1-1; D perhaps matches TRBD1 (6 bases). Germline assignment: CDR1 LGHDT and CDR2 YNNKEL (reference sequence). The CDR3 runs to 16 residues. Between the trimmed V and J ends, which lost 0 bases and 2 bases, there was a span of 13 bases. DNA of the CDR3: TGTGCCAGCAGCCAAGATGGCGGGGGCGAAAACACTGAAGCTTTCTTT. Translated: CASSQDGGGENTEAFF.

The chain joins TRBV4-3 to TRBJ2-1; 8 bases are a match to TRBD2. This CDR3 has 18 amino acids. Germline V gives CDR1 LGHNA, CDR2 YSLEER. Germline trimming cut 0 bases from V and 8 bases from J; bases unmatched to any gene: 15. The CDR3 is CASSQEGGGTGGRHEQFF. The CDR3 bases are TGCGCCAGCAGCCAAGAAGGTGGCGGAACGGGAGGGCGGCATGAGCAGTTCTTC.

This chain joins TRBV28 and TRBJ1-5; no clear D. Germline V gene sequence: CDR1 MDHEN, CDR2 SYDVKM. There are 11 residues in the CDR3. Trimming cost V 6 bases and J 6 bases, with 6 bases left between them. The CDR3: CASRGRQPQHF. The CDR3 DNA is TGTGCCAGCAGGGGCCGTCAGCCCCAGCATTTT.

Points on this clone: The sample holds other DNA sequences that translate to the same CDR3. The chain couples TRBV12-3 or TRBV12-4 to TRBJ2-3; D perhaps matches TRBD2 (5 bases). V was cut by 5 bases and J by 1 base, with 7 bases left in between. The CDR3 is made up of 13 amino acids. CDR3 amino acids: CASSRTGTDTQYF. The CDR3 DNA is TGTGCCAGCAGTCGGACTGGCACAGATACGCAGTATTTT.

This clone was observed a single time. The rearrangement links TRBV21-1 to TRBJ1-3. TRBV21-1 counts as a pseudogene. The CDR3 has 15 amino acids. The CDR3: CASSKGRGPGNTIYF. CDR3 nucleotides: TGTGCCAGCAGCAAAGGGCGGGGGCCTGGAAACACCATATATTTT.

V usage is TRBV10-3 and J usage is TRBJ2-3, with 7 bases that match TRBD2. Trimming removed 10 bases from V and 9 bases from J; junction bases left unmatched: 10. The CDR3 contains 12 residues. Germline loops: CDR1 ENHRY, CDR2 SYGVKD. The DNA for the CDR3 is TGTGCCAGCCGGGGGACTACCGACACGCAGTATTTT. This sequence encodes CASRGTTDTQYF.

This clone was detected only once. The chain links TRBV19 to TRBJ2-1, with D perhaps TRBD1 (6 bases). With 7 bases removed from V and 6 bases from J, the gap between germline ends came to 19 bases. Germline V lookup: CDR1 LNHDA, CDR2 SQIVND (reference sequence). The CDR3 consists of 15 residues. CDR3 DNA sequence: TGTGCCAGTATGGGGGCGGTATACACGGCCAATGAGCAGTTCTTC. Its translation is CASMGAVYTANEQFF. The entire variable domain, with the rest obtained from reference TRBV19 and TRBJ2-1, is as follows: DGGITQSPKYLFRKEGQNVTLSCEQNLNHDAMYWYRQDPGQGLRLIYYSQIVNDFQKGDIAEGYSVSREKKESFPLTVTSAQKNPTAFYLCASMGAVYTANEQFFGPGTRLTVL.

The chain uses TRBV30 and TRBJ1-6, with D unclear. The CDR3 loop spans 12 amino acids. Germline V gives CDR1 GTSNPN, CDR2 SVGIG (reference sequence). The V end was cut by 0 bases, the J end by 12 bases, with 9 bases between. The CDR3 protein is CAWSVSARPLHF. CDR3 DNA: TGTGCCTGGAGTGTCTCTGCCAGACCCCTCCACTTT.

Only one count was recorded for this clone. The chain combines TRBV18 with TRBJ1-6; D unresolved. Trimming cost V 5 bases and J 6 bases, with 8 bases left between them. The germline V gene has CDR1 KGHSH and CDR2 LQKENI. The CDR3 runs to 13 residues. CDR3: CASSGNSNSPLHF. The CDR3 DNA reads TGTGCCAGCTCAGGAAACAGTAATTCACCCCTCCACTTT.

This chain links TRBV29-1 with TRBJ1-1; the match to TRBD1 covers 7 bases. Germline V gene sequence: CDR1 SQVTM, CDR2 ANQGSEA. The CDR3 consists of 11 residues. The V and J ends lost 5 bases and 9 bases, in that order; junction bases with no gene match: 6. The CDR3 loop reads CSVSQGKKAFF. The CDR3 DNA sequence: TGCAGCGTTTCACAGGGGAAGAAAGCTTTCTTT.

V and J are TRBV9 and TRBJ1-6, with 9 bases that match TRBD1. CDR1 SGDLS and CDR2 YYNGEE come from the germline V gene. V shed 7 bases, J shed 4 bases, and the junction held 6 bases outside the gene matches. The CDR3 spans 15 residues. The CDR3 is CASSTGGAYNSPLHF. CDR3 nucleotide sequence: TGTGCCAGCTCGACAGGGGGAGCTTATAATTCACCCCTCCACTTT.

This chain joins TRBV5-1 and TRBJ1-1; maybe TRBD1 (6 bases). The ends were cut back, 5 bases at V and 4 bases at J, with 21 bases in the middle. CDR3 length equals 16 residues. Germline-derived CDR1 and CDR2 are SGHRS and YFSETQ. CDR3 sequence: CASSVNPGQGPTEAFF. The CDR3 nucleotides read TGCGCCAGCAGTGTAAACCCGGGGCAGGGGCCCACTGAAGCTTTCTTT.

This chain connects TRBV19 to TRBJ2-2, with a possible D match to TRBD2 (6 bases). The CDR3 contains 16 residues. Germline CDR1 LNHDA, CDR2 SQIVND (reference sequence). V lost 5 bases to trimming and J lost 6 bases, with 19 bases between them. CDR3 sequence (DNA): TGTGCCAGTAGTTCACTAGCTCAGATCGGGGCCGGGGAGCTGTTTTTT. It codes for CASSSLAQIGAGELFF.

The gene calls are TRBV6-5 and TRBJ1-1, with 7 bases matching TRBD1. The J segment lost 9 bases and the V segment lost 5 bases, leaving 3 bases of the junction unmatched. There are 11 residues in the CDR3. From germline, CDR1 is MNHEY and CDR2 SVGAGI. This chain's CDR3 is CASSTGVKAFF. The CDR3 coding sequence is TGTGCCAGCAGTACAGGGGTTAAAGCTTTCTTT.

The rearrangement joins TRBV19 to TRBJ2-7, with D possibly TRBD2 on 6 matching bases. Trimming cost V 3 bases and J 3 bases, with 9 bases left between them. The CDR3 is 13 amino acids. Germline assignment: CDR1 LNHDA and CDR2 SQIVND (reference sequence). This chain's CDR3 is CASSILGGYEQYF. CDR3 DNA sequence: TGTGCCAGTAGTATCCTGGGGGGCTACGAGCAGTACTTC. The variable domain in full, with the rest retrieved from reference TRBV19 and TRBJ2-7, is DGGITQSPKYLFRKEGQNVTLSCEQNLNHDAMYWYRQDPGQGLRLIYYSQIVNDFQKGDIAEGYSVSREKKESFPLTVTSAQKNPTAFYLCASSILGGYEQYFGPGTRLTVT.

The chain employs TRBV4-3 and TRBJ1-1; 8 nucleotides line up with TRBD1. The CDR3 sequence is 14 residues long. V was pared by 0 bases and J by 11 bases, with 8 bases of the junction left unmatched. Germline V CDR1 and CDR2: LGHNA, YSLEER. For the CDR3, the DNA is TGCGCCAGCAGCCAAGAATACGGAACAGGGGGGGCTTTCTTT. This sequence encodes CASSQEYGTGGAFF.

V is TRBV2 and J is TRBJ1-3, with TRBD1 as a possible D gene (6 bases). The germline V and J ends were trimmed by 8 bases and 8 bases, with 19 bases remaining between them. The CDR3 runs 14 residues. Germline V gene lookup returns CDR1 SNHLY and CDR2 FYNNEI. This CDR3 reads CASYPTGTTYTIYF. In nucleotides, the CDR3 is TGTGCCAGCTACCCGACCGGGACAACTTACACCATATATTTT.